What follows is one TCR beta chain and its context. The V segment lost 5 bases and the J segment 0 bases; nucleotides outside the gene matches: 6. CDR3 length equals 15 residues. From germline, CDR1 is SQVTM and CDR2 ANQGSEA. These data are taken from a study of beta chain features in type 1 diabetes. For the study at large: Patients and healthy donors were similar in age, gender and cell yields.

Each sorted fraction was over 95% pure. Expressed TCRB transcripts were sequenced because the entire RNA isolate underwent reverse transcription. TCRdb keeps only in-frame clones here, not all; method: immunoSEQ multiplex PCR. This table has 300,000 to 400,000 clones, roughly 12% appearing once. The sequence was collected from a man between 18 and 29 years old in good health. The gene calls are TRBV29-1 and TRBJ2-2; 7 bases match TRBD1. Sequenced input: naive CD4+ T cells from blood. The CDR3 DNA follows: TGCAGCGTTAGGATGACAGGGACGAACACCGGGGAGCTGTTTTTT. Its protein product is CSVRMTGTNTGELFF.